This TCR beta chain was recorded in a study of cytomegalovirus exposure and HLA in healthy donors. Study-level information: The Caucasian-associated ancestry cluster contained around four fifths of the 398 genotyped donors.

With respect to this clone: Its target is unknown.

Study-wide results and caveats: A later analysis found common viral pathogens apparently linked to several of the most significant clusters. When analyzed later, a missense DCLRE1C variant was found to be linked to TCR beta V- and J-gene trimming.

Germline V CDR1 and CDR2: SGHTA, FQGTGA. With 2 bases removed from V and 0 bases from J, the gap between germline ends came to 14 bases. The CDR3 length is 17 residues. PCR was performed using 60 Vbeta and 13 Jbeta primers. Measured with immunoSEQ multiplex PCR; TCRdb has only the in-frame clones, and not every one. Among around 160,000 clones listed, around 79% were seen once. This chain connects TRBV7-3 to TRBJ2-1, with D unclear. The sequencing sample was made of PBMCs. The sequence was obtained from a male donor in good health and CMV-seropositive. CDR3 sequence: CASSLGRQPGSYNEQFF. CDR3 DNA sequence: TGTGCCAGCAGCTTAGGTCGGCAGCCAGGCTCCTACAATGAGCAGTTCTTC. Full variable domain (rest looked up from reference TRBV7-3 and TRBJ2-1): GAGVSQTPSNKVTEKGKYVELRCDPISGHTALYWYRQSLGQGPEFLIYFQGTGAADDSGLPNDRFFAVRPEGSVSTLKIQRTERGDSAVYLCASSLGRQPGSYNEQFFGPGTRLTVL.